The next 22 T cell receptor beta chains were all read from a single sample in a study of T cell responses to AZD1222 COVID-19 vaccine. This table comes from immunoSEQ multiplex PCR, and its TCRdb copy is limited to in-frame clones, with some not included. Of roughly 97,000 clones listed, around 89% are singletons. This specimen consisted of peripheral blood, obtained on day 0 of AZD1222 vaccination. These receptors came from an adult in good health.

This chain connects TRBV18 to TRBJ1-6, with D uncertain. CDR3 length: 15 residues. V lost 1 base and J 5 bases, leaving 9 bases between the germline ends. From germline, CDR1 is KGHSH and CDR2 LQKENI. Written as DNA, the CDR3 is TGTGCCAGCTCACCACTCACCGCAGATAATTCACCCCTCCACTTT. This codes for CASSPLTADNSPLHF.

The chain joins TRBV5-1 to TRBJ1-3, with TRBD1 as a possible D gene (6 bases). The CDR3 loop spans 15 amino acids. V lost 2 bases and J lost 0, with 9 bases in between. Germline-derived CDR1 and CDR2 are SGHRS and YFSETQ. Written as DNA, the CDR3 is TGCGCCAGCAGCTTTACAGGGAGCTCTGGAAACACCATATATTTT. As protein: CASSFTGSSGNTIYF.

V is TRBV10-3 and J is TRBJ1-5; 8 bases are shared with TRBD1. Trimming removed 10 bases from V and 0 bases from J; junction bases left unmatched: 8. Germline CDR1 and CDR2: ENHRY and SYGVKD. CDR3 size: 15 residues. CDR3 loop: CATSRTGNSNQPQHF. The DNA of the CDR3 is TGTGCCACCTCCAGGACAGGGAATAGCAATCAGCCCCAGCATTTT.

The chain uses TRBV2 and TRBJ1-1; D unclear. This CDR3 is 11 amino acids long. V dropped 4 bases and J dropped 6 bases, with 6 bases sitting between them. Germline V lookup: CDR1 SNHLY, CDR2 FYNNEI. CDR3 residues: CASSGESEAFF. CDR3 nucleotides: TGTGCCAGCAGTGGGGAGTCTGAAGCTTTCTTT.

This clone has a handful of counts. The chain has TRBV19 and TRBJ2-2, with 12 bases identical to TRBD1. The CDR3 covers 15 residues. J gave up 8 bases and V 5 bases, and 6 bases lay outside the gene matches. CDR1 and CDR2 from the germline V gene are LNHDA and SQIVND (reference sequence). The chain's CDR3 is CASSPGQGAAGELFF. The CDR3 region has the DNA TGTGCCAGTAGTCCGGGACAGGGGGCAGCAGGGGAGCTGTTTTTT.

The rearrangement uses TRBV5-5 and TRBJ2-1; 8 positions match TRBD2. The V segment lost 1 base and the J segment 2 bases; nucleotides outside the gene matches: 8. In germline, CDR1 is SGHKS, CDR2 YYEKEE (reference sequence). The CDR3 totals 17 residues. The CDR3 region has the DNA TGTGCCAGCAGCTTGAGAGCGGGGGCGTCCACCTACAATGAGCAGTTCTTC. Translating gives CASSLRAGASTYNEQFF.

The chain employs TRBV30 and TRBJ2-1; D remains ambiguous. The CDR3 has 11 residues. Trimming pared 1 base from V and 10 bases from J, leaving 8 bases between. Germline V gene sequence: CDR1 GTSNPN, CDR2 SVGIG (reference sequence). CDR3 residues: CAWSASLEQFF. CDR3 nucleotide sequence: TGTGCCTGGAGTGCGTCGCTCGAGCAGTTCTTC.

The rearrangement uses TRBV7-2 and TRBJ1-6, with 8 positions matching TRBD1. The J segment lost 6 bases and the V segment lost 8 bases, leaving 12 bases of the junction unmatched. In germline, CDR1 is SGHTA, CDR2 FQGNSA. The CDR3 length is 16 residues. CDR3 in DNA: TGTGCCAGCGGAACAAAGGACAGGGCGGGTAATTCACCCCTCCACTTT. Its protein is CASGTKDRAGNSPLHF.

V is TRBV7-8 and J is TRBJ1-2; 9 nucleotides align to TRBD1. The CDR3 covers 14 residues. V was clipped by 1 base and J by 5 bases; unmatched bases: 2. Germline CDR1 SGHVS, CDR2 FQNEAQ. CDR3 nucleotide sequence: TGTGCCAGCAGCTTAGGAGGACAGGGGTATGGCTACACCTTC. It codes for CASSLGGQGYGYTF.

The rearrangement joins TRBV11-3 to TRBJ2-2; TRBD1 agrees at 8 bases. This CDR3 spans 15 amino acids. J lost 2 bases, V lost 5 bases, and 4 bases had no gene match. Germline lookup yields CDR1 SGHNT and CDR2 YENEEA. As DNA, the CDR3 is TGTGCCAGCAGCCCAGACAGGGGCAACACCGGGGAGCTGTTTTTT. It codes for CASSPDRGNTGELFF. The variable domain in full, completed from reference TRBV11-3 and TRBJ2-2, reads EAGVVQSPRYKIIEKKQPVAFWCNPISGHNTLYWYLQNLGQGPELLIRYENEEAVDDSQLPKDRFSAERLKGVDSTLKIQPAELGDSAVYLCASSPDRGNTGELFFGEGSRLTVL.

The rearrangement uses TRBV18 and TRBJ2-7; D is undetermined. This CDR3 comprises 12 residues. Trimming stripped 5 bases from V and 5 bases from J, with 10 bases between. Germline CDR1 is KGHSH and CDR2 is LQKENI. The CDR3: CASSTEANEQYF. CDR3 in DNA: TGTGCCAGCTCAACTGAAGCCAACGAGCAGTACTTC.

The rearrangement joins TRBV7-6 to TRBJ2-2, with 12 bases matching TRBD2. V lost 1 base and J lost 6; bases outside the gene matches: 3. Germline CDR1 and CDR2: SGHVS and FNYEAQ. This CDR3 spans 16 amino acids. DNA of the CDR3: TGTGCCAGCAGCTTAGACGGACTAGCGGGATCCGGGGAGCTGTTTTTT. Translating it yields CASSLDGLAGSGELFF.

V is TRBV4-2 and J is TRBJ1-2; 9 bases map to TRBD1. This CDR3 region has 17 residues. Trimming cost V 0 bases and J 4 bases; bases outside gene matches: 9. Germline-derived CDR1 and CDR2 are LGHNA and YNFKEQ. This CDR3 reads CASSQDTGQGLVYGYTF. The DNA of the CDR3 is TGTGCCAGCAGCCAAGATACGGGACAGGGCCTCGTCTATGGCTACACCTTC.

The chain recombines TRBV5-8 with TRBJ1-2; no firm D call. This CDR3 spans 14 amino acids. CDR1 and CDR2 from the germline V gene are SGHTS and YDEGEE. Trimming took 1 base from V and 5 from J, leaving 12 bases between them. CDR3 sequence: CASSLWAGAYGYTF. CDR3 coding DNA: TGTGCCAGCAGCTTGTGGGCAGGCGCTTATGGCTACACCTTC.

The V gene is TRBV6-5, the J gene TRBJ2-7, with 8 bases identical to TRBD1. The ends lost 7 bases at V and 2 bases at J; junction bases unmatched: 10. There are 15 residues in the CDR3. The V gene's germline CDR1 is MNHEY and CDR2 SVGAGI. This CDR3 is CASTFRDRHTYEQYF. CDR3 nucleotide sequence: TGTGCCAGCACATTCCGGGACAGGCATACCTACGAGCAGTACTTC.

CDR3 coding DNA: TGTGCCAGCAGCGCGGGACAGCCCAACACTGAAGCTTTCTTT. The encoded protein is CASSAGQPNTEAFF. The chain couples TRBV9 to TRBJ1-1; 7 bases are shared with TRBD1. Trimming at V came to 3 bases and at J to 2 bases, leaving 4 bases not matched to a gene. Germline loops: CDR1 SGDLS, CDR2 YYNGEE. This CDR3 is built from 14 residues.

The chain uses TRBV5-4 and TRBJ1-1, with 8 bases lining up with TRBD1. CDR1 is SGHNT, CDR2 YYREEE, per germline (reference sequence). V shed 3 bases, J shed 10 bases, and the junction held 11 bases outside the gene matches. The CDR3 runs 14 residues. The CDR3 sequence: CASSSPAGTGVAFF. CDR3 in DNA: TGTGCCAGCAGCTCCCCAGCCGGGACAGGCGTAGCTTTCTTT.

The CDR3 loop is CASSLEGRKAQLANYGYTF. Here the CDR3 DNA reads TGTGCCAGCAGCTTAGAGGGCAGAAAGGCCCAATTAGCTAACTATGGCTACACCTTC. This rearrangement joins TRBV7-6 to TRBJ1-2; D unresolved. The CDR3 is 19 amino acids. With 1 base removed from V and 0 bases from J, the gap between germline ends came to 21 bases. CDR1 SGHVS and CDR2 FNYEAQ come from the germline V gene. The variable domain in full, with the rest retrieved from reference TRBV7-6 and TRBJ1-2, is GAGVSQSPRYKVTKRGQDVALRCDPISGHVSLYWYRQALGQGPEFLTYFNYEAQQDKSGLPNDRFSAERPEGSISTLTIQRTEQRDSAMYRCASSLEGRKAQLANYGYTFGSGTRLTVV.

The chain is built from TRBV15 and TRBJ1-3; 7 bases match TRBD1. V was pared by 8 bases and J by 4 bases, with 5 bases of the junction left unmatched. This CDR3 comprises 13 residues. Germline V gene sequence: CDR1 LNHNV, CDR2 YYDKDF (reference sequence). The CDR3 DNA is TGTGCCACCCGGGACAGTTCAGGAAACACCATATATTTT. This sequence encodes CATRDSSGNTIYF. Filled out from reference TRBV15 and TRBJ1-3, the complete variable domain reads DAMVIQNPRYQVTQFGKPVTLSCSQTLNHNVMYWYQQKSSQAPKLLFHYYDKDFNNEADTPDNFQSRRPNTSFCFLDIRSPGLGDTAMYLCATRDSSGNTIYFGEGSWLTVV.

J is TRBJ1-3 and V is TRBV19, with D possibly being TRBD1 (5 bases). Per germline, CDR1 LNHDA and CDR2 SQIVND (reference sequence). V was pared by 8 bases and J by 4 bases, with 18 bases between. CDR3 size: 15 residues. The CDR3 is CASRRWGEHGNTIYF. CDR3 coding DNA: TGTGCCAGTCGAAGGTGGGGGGAGCACGGAAACACCATATATTTT. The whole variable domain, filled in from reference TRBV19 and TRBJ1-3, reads DGGITQSPKYLFRKEGQNVTLSCEQNLNHDAMYWYRQDPGQGLRLIYYSQIVNDFQKGDIAEGYSVSREKKESFPLTVTSAQKNPTAFYLCASRRWGEHGNTIYFGEGSWLTVV.

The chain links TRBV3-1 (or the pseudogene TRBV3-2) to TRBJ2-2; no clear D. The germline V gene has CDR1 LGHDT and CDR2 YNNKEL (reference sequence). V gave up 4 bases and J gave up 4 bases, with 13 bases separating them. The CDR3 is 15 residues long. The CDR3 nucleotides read TGTGCCAGCAGCCCTCAAACGACCCCCACCGGGGAGCTGTTTTTT. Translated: CASSPQTTPTGELFF.

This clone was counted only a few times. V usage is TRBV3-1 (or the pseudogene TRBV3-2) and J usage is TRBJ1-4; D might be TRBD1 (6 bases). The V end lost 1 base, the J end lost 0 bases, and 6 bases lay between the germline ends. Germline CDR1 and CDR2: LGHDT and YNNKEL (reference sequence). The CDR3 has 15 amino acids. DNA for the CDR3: TGTGCCAGCAGCCAAGGGACAGCAACTAATGAAAAACTGTTTTTT. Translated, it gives CASSQGTATNEKLFF.